Presented here are 17 T cell receptor beta chains from one specimen sequenced in a study of cytomegalovirus exposure and HLA in healthy donors. Produced via immunoSEQ multiplex PCR; TCRdb's table is partial and in-frame only. The sample consists of approximately 160,000 clones, 85% to 90% of them appearing once. Sequencing used PBMCs. The receptors here all came from a young woman in good health and CMV-seropositive.

The chain employs TRBV11-1 and TRBJ2-7, with 7 bases matching TRBD2. J lost 3 bases, V lost 5 bases, and 10 bases had no gene match. Germline V gene data show CDR1 as SGHAT and CDR2 as FQDESV (reference sequence). The CDR3 is 15 residues long. As DNA, the CDR3 is TGTGCCAGCAGCCCTCCGGGAGGAGGAGGCTACGAGCAGTACTTC. Its protein is CASSPPGGGGYEQYF.

The chain has TRBV18 and TRBJ2-5, with D tentatively TRBD1 (6 bases). CDR3 size: 15 residues. V was pared by 3 bases and J by 3 bases, with 14 bases between. Germline loops: CDR1 KGHSH, CDR2 LQKENI. CDR3: CASSPTGSGEETQYF. CDR3 DNA: TGTGCCAGCTCACCTACCGGGTCAGGGGAAGAGACCCAGTACTTC.

By share, this clone counts as medium-sized. This chain uses TRBV29-1 with TRBJ2-7; 9 bases line up with TRBD1. The CDR3 loop spans 16 amino acids. Germline lookup yields CDR1 SQVTM and CDR2 ANQGSEA. V dropped 1 base and J dropped 3; count of bases not matched to a gene: 10. In DNA form, the CDR3 reads TGCAGCGTTGAAGGCCTGGGACAGGGTGATCGCTACGAGCAGTACTTC. Its translation: CSVEGLGQGDRYEQYF.

The chain combines TRBV28 with TRBJ2-4; 9 bases agree with TRBD2. The germline V gene encodes CDR1 MDHEN and CDR2 SYDVKM. The CDR3 length is 14 residues. V lost 4 bases, J lost 8 bases, and 6 bases stayed unmatched. The CDR3 DNA follows: TGTGCCAGCAGTTCTCCGGGACTAGCTTACATTCAGTACTTC. Amino acids: CASSSPGLAYIQYF.

This clone came up once. The chain employs TRBV19 and TRBJ1-2, with 7 bases lining up with TRBD1. CDR1 is LNHDA and CDR2 is SQIVND in the germline V gene (reference sequence). The CDR3 spans 16 residues. V lost 5 bases, J lost 5 bases, and 14 bases stayed unmatched. The CDR3 loop reads CASSSGQAIGFYGYTF. CDR3 DNA sequence: TGTGCCAGTAGTTCCGGACAGGCAATAGGGTTTTATGGCTACACCTTC.

V is TRBV12-5 and J is TRBJ2-1; TRBD2 matches 7 bases. J was trimmed by 5 bases and V by 6 bases; bases with no gene match: 4. The CDR3 consists of 13 residues. Germline V gene lookup returns CDR1 LGHNT and CDR2 FRNRAP. Here the CDR3 DNA reads TGTGCTAGTGGAACGGGACTAAACAATGAGCAGTTCTTC. This gives the protein CASGTGLNNEQFF.

V is TRBV4-1 and J is TRBJ2-3; D may be TRBD2 (5 bases). The CDR3 runs to 15 residues. Per germline, CDR1 MGHRA and CDR2 YSYEKL. The V and J ends lost 2 bases and 2 bases respectively, with 11 bases between them. The CDR3 sequence is CASSQPDFSTDTQYF. Written as DNA, the CDR3 is TGCGCCAGCAGCCAACCGGACTTTTCCACAGATACGCAGTATTTT.

The chain couples TRBV30 to TRBJ2-3; weak D call: TRBD2 (6 bases). Germline lookup yields CDR1 GTSNPN and CDR2 SVGIG (reference sequence). V was shortened by 0 bases and J by 2 bases, with 12 bases between the two germline ends. The CDR3 is 15 residues long. The CDR3 loop is CAWSVRDWVTDTQYF. The CDR3 region has the DNA TGTGCCTGGAGTGTCCGGGACTGGGTCACAGATACGCAGTATTTT.

The rearrangement links TRBV5-6 to TRBJ2-1; no reliable D call. The CDR3 is made up of 11 amino acids. Deletions cut 2 bases from V and 5 bases from J, with 2 bases between. Germline CDR1 and CDR2: SGHDT and YYEEEE. This chain's CDR3 is CASSFNNEQFF. CDR3 sequence (DNA): TGTGCCAGCAGCTTCAACAATGAGCAGTTCTTC.

This chain connects TRBV28 to TRBJ2-7; 10 nucleotides agree with TRBD2. The CDR3 totals 14 residues. Germline-derived CDR1 and CDR2 are MDHEN and SYDVKM. The V segment lost 9 bases and the J segment 4 bases; nucleotides outside the gene matches: 9. The chain's CDR3 is CASRSGRAEYEQYF. The CDR3 region has the DNA TGTGCCAGTCGGAGCGGGAGGGCCGAGTACGAGCAGTACTTC.

The gene calls are TRBV5-1 and TRBJ2-3; perhaps TRBD2 as D (5 bases). V lost 4 bases, J lost 0 bases, and 15 bases lay in between. CDR3 length equals 16 residues. Germline assignment: CDR1 SGHRS and CDR2 YFSETQ. CDR3 sequence reads: CASSGRAAASTDTQYF. The CDR3 bases are TGCGCCAGCAGCGGGCGGGCGGCGGCTAGCACAGATACGCAGTATTTT.

The chain joins TRBV6-5 to TRBJ1-4; TRBD1 matches at 10 bases. The V segment lost 0 bases and the J segment 4 bases; nucleotides outside the gene matches: 2. CDR1 is MNHEY, CDR2 SVGAGI, per germline. The CDR3 runs 16 residues. The CDR3 DNA reads as TGTGCCAGCAGTTACTCCCGGGACAGGGGTAATGAAAAACTGTTTTTT. This codes for CASSYSRDRGNEKLFF.

Points on this clone: Relative to the germline gene, one junction end is altered; a read error may explain this. This chain links TRBV6-4 with TRBJ1-5; 9 nucleotides align to TRBD1. Germline V gene data show CDR1 as MRHNA and CDR2 as SNTAGT. The CDR3 is made up of 14 amino acids. CDR3 DNA sequence: TGTGTCAGCAGCACGGGACAGGGTGATCAGCCCCAGCATTTT. This translates into CVSSTGQGDQPQHF.

This chain's CDR3 is CASSERQAPSSYEQYF. The CDR3 nucleotides are TGTGCCAGCAGTGAGCGTCAGGCGCCGAGCTCCTACGAGCAGTACTTC. This chain uses TRBV6-1 with TRBJ2-7; D is undetermined. Trimming cost V 3 bases and J 0 bases, with 15 bases left between them. CDR1 MNHNS and CDR2 SASEGT come from the germline V gene. This CDR3 spans 16 amino acids.

The gene calls are TRBV7-9 and TRBJ2-7; TRBD1 matches 12 bases. Germline V gene lookup returns CDR1 SEHNR and CDR2 FQNEAQ (reference sequence). V gave up 3 bases and J gave up 5 bases; unmatched junction bases: 2. This CDR3 spans 14 amino acids. The CDR3 nucleotides read TGTGCCAGCAGCTTGGGACAGGGGGCTAACGAGCAGTACTTC. Its protein product is CASSLGQGANEQYF.

This clone was detected only once. The chain links TRBV4-3 to TRBJ1-3; D uncertain. V was pared by 0 bases and J by 0 bases, with 6 bases between. The CDR3 extends over 15 amino acids. Germline-derived CDR1 and CDR2 are LGHNA and YSLEER. The CDR3 coding sequence is TGCGCCAGCAGCCAAGACAGAAGCTCTGGAAACACCATATATTTT. Translating it yields CASSQDRSSGNTIYF.

The chain employs TRBV9 and TRBJ1-4; unclear D gene. This CDR3 has 14 residues. Germline V gene data show CDR1 as SGDLS and CDR2 as YYNGEE. V dropped 4 bases and J dropped 3 bases, with 10 bases sitting between them. As DNA, the CDR3 is TGTGCCAGCAGCCCGAGGGCTTCTAATGAAAAACTGTTTTTT. This gives the protein CASSPRASNEKLFF.